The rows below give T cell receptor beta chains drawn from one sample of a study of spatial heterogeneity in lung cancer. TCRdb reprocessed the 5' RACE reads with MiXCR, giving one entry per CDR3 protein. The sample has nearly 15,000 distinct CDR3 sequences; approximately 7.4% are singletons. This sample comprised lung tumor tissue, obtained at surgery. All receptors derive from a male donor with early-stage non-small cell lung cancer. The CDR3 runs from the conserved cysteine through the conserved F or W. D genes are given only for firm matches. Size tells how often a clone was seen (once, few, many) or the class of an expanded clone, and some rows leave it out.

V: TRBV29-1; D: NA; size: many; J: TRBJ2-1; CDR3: CSVAGRTPSDEQFF; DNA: TGCAGCGTTGCCGGGCGGACCCCGAGCGATGAGCAGTTCTTC
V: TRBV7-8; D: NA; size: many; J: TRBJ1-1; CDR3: CASSPRGDTEAFF; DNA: TGTGCCAGCAGTCCTAGAGGGGACACTGAAGCTTTCTTT
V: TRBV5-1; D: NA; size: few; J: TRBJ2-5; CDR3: CASSLDNQETQYF; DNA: TGCGCCAGCAGCTTGGATAACCAAGAGACCCAGTACTTC
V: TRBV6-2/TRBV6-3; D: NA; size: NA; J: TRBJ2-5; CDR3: CASSPLSGQGLETQYF; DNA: TGTGCCAGCAGTCCCCTCTCGGGGCAGGGGTTGGAGACCCAGTACTTC
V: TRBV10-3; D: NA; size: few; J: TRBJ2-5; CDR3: CAISGERETQYF; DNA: TGTGCCATCAGTGGGGAAAGGGAGACCCAGTACTTC
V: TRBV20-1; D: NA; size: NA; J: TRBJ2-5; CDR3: CSADQGETQYF; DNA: TGCAGTGCTGACCAGGGGGAGACCCAGTACTTC
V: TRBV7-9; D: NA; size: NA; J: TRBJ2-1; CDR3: CASSLLAGYNEQFF; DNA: TGTGCCAGCAGCTTACTGGCAGGATACAATGAGCAGTTCTTC
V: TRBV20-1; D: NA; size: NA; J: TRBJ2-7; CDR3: CSALRSGIAYEQYF; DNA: TGCAGTGCCCTTCGCAGCGGTATCGCCTACGAGCAGTACTTC
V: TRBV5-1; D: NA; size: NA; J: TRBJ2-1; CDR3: CASSLVSGHYNEQFF; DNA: TGCGCCAGCAGCTTGGTCAGCGGGCACTACAATGAGCAGTTCTTC
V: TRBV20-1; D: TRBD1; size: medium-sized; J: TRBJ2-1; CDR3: CSARRQGGSYNEQFF; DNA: TGCAGTGCTAGAAGACAGGGGGGATCCTACAATGAGCAGTTCTTC
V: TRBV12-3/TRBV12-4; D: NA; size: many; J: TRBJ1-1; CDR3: CASSHRSDVFYIAEAFF; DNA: TGTGCCAGCAGTCATCGTTCGGACGTCTTCTATATCGCTGAAGCTTTCTTT